Presented here are 26 T cell receptor beta chains from one specimen sequenced in a study of blood T cell repertoires in COVID-19. This table comes from immunoSEQ multiplex PCR, and its TCRdb copy is limited to in-frame clones, with some not included. The sample holds 300,000 or so clones; 80% to 95% are singletons and the top ten take 0.95% to 1.2%. Material: PBMCs or T cells enriched from blood (not recorded which). These receptors came from a woman in her twenties or thirties who had recovered from COVID-19.

The chain couples TRBV20-1 to TRBJ1-2; D is uncertain. In germline, CDR1 is DFQATT, CDR2 SNEGSKA (reference sequence). V was cut by 5 bases and J by 7 bases, with 5 bases left in between. The CDR3 runs 9 residues. CDR3 sequence reads: CSAPVGYTF. In DNA, the CDR3 is TGCAGTGCTCCCGTTGGCTACACCTTC.

The CDR3 reads CASSSQDISERTF. The CDR3 DNA follows: TGTGCCAGCAGCTCTCAAGACATCTCGGAGCGGACCTTC. This chain joins TRBV7-2 and TRBJ1-2, with D hard to call. The germline CDR1 and CDR2 sequences are SGHTA and FQGNSA. V lost 4 bases and J 14 bases, leaving 20 bases between the germline ends. The CDR3 covers 13 residues.

CDR3 residues: CASSPDRGGLRGNEKLFF. CDR3 DNA sequence: TGTGCCAGCAGCCCCGACAGGGGTGGGTTAAGGGGCAATGAAAAACTGTTTTTT. V gene TRBV4-2 combines with J gene TRBJ1-4; 8 nucleotides align to TRBD1. Germline assignment: CDR1 LGHNA and CDR2 YNFKEQ. After removal of 4 bases from V and 5 bases from J, the junction contained 15 bases not matched to a gene. The CDR3 totals 18 residues.

The rearrangement uses TRBV19 and TRBJ2-3; the match to TRBD2 covers 12 bases. The CDR3 length is 15 residues. CDR1 is LNHDA, CDR2 SQIVND, per germline (reference sequence). J gave up 2 bases and V 10 bases, and 7 bases lay outside the gene matches. Here the CDR3 DNA reads TGTGCCACCGCACTAGCGGGAGGTCTCACAGATACGCAGTATTTT. Translation gives CATALAGGLTDTQYF.

V usage is TRBV6-5 and J usage is TRBJ2-7; 9 positions match TRBD2. Germline values: CDR1 MNHEY, CDR2 SVGAGI. V shed 5 bases and J 2 bases; nucleotides not matched to a gene: 4. The CDR3 has 14 residues. The DNA of the CDR3 is TGTGCCAGCAGTACTAGCGGGCGGCCCTACGAGCAGTACTTC. Protein product: CASSTSGRPYEQYF.

The chain uses TRBV9 and TRBJ1-1, with 7 bases aligning to TRBD1. Germline V gene lookup returns CDR1 SGDLS and CDR2 YYNGEE. This CDR3 has 13 amino acids. V lost 7 bases and J lost 2; bases outside the gene matches: 5. The CDR3 protein is CASGDSLNTEAFF. CDR3 in DNA: TGTGCCAGCGGGGACAGCCTTAACACTGAAGCTTTCTTT.

This chain joins TRBV3-1 (or the pseudogene TRBV3-2) and TRBJ2-7; TRBD2 aligns across 7 bases. CDR3 length equals 15 residues. J gave up 1 base and V 1 base, and 4 bases lay outside the gene matches. Germline lookup yields CDR1 LGHDT and CDR2 YNNKEL (reference sequence). The CDR3 here is CASSQVFGRSYEQYF. The CDR3 DNA follows: TGTGCCAGCAGCCAAGTATTCGGGAGGTCCTACGAGCAGTACTTC.

Here the CDR3 DNA reads TGTGCCATCAGCCACGGACTAGCGGGAACCTACGAGCAGTACTTC. Amino acids: CAISHGLAGTYEQYF. This sequence joins TRBV10-3 and TRBJ2-7; 12 nucleotides match TRBD2. The length of the CDR3 is 15 residues. Trimming took 6 bases from V and 2 from J; bases not matched to a gene: 5. In germline, CDR1 is ENHRY, CDR2 SYGVKD.

This rearrangement joins TRBV28 to TRBJ1-5; 9 bases are a match to TRBD1. The V segment lost 0 bases and the J segment 9 bases; nucleotides outside the gene matches: 9. The CDR3 length is 16 residues. Germline CDR1 is MDHEN and CDR2 is SYDVKM. CDR3 in DNA: TGTGCCAGCAGTTTATGGGCACAGGGGGCCCGATCGCCCCAGCATTTT. Translated: CASSLWAQGARSPQHF. The full variable domain, in which reference TRBV28 and TRBJ1-5 provide the parts outside the CDR3, is DVKVTQSSRYLVKRTGEKVFLECVQDMDHENMFWYRQDPGLGLRLIYFSYDVKMKEKGDIPEGYSVSREKKERFSLILESASTNQTSMYLCASSLWAQGARSPQHFGDGTRLSIL.

V gene TRBV28 combines with J gene TRBJ1-1; 7 bases fit TRBD1. The CDR3 is 14 amino acids. The germline CDR1 and CDR2 sequences are MDHEN and SYDVKM. V lost 5 bases to trimming and J lost 1 base; unmatched junction nucleotides: 4. The CDR3: CASSHRGENTEAFF. CDR3 nucleotide sequence: TGTGCCAGCAGTCACAGGGGCGAGAACACTGAAGCTTTCTTT.

V and J are TRBV28 and TRBJ1-4; D is unresolved. The V end lost 3 bases, the J end lost 3 bases, and 11 bases lay between the germline ends. The CDR3 is made up of 15 amino acids. Germline assignment: CDR1 MDHEN and CDR2 SYDVKM. CDR3 protein: CASSLEVVANEKLFF. The CDR3 DNA is TGTGCCAGCAGTTTGGAGGTAGTCGCTAATGAAAAACTGTTTTTT.

This chain joins TRBV7-8 and TRBJ2-7; 8 bases are shared with TRBD1. V trimming: 5 bases; J trimming: 0 bases; junction bases outside the gene matches: 3. This CDR3 is built from 14 residues. Germline lookup yields CDR1 SGHVS and CDR2 FQNEAQ. CDR3 DNA sequence: TGTGCCAGCAGCGAGGGACAGGCCTCCTACGAGCAGTACTTC. Protein sequence: CASSEGQASYEQYF.

The V and J genes are TRBV5-6 and TRBJ1-1; TRBD1 agrees at 8 bases. The V gene's germline CDR1 is SGHDT and CDR2 YYEEEE. Trimming at V came to 1 base and at J to 4 bases, leaving 9 bases not matched to a gene. This CDR3 contains 16 residues. The CDR3: CASSLYLTGGVTEAFF. In nucleotides, the CDR3 is TGTGCCAGCAGCTTGTACCTTACAGGGGGGGTCACTGAAGCTTTCTTT. Full variable domain (remainder filled in from reference TRBV5-6 and TRBJ1-1): DAGVTQSPTHLIKTRGQQVTLRCSPKSGHDTVSWYQQALGQGPQFIFQYYEEEERQRGNFPDRFSGHQFPNYSSELNVNALLLGDSALYLCASSLYLTGGVTEAFFGQGTRLTVV.

This chain links TRBV6-2 or TRBV6-3 with TRBJ2-7, with D perhaps matching TRBD1 (6 bases). The CDR3 runs to 12 residues. Germline V gene lookup returns CDR1 MNHEY and CDR2 SVGEGT. V lost 6 bases to trimming and J lost 7 bases, with 13 bases between them. CDR3 amino acids: CASSTGLREQYF. The CDR3 DNA reads TGTGCCAGCAGCACAGGGTTAAGGGAGCAGTACTTC.

The chain links TRBV25-1 to TRBJ2-3, with D unclear. Germline loops: CDR1 MGHDK, CDR2 SYGVNS. The CDR3 is 15 amino acids. V lost 2 bases and J 2 bases, leaving 11 bases between the germline ends. The CDR3 DNA reads TGTGCCAGCAGTGAAGTTGCCTCAGTCACAGATACGCAGTATTTT. Its translation: CASSEVASVTDTQYF. The variable domain in full, completed from reference TRBV25-1 and TRBJ2-3, reads EADIYQTPRYLVIGTGKKITLECSQTMGHDKMYWYQQDPGMELHLIHYSYGVNSTEKGDLSSESTVSRIRTEHFPLTLESARPSHTSQYLCASSEVASVTDTQYFGPGTRLTVL.

Here the CDR3 reads CASSTTSGRAGGNIQYF. CDR3 nucleotides: TGTGCCAGTAGTACGACTAGCGGGAGGGCCGGGGGAAACATTCAGTACTTC. The V call is TRBV19, the J call TRBJ2-4; 14 bases are shared with TRBD2. J gave up 6 bases and V 4 bases, and 8 bases lay outside the gene matches. Germline CDR1 is LNHDA and CDR2 is SQIVND (reference sequence). The CDR3 is made up of 17 amino acids.

This chain links TRBV27 with TRBJ2-3, with 8 positions matching TRBD2. The ends lost 7 bases at V and 2 bases at J; junction bases unmatched: 14. The CDR3 runs to 17 residues. Germline loops: CDR1 MNHEY, CDR2 SMNVEV (reference sequence). The CDR3 reads CASTFLALAATTDTQYF. CDR3 in DNA: TGTGCCAGCACTTTCCTTGCACTAGCGGCAACCACAGATACGCAGTATTTT.

V is TRBV11-2 and J is TRBJ2-7, with D uncertain. The CDR3 sequence is 14 residues long. Germline lookup yields CDR1 SGHAT and CDR2 FQNNGV. V dropped 0 bases and J dropped 0 bases, with 6 bases sitting between them. CDR3 bases: TGTGCCAGCAGCTTAGATGGCGGCTCCTACGAGCAGTACTTC. This sequence encodes CASSLDGGSYEQYF.

The chain combines TRBV27 with TRBJ2-1; 8 bases match TRBD2. V gave up 5 bases and J gave up 10 bases; unmatched junction bases: 34. The length of the CDR3 is 22 residues. CDR1 MNHEY and CDR2 SMNVEV come from the germline V gene (reference sequence). CDR3 sequence: CASSTRPQPQGFAAGGPKEQFF. CDR3 in DNA: TGTGCCAGCAGTACCCGTCCCCAACCCCAGGGATTCGCGGCGGGGGGTCCAAAGGAGCAGTTCTTC.

The chain couples TRBV7-2 to TRBJ1-3, with 9 bases lining up with TRBD1. J was trimmed by 2 bases and V by 5 bases; bases with no gene match: 4. The CDR3 contains 15 residues. Germline V CDR1 and CDR2: SGHTA, FQGNSA. The CDR3 nucleotides are TGTGCCAGCAGCCAACAGGGGGCGGCTGGAAACACCATATATTTT. As protein: CASSQQGAAGNTIYF. Together with reference TRBV7-2 and TRBJ1-3, the CDR3 gives the full variable domain: GAGVSQSPSNKVTEKGKDVELRCDPISGHTALYWYRQSLGQGLEFLIYFQGNSAPDKSGLPSDRFSAERTGGSVSTLTIQRTQQEDSAVYLCASSQQGAAGNTIYFGEGSWLTVV.

The chain couples TRBV27 to TRBJ2-2; 9 nucleotides line up with TRBD2. Trimming removed 5 bases from V and 6 bases from J; junction bases left unmatched: 13. This CDR3 contains 17 residues. Germline V lookup: CDR1 MNHEY, CDR2 SMNVEV (reference sequence). CDR3 bases: TGTGCCAGCAGTCCACTCAAAATAGCGGGAGTGGCCGGGGAGCTGTTTTTT. Encoded protein: CASSPLKIAGVAGELFF.

The table lists this clone with a few counts. This chain links TRBV20-1 with TRBJ2-3, with 8 nucleotides matching TRBD2. The J segment lost 4 bases and the V segment lost 3 bases, leaving 12 bases of the junction unmatched. In germline, CDR1 is DFQATT, CDR2 SNEGSKA (reference sequence). CDR3 length: 16 amino acids. The CDR3 loop reads CSASGLREGLPDTQYF. In DNA form, the CDR3 reads TGCAGTGCTAGTGGTCTACGGGAGGGCCTTCCAGATACGCAGTATTTT.

The rearrangement links TRBV7-9 to TRBJ2-1; D perhaps matches TRBD1 (6 bases). Germline CDR1 reads SEHNR; CDR2 reads FQNEAQ (reference sequence). There are 14 residues in the CDR3. Trimming pared 5 bases from V and 6 bases from J, leaving 14 bases between. The CDR3 loop reads CASSPADRLNEQFF. In nucleotides, the CDR3 is TGTGCCAGCAGCCCCGCGGACAGACTCAATGAGCAGTTCTTC. The full variable domain, completed using reference TRBV7-9 and TRBJ2-1, is DTGVSQNPRHKITKRGQNVTFRCDPISEHNRLYWYRQTLGQGPEFLTYFQNEAQLEKSRLLSDRFSAERPKGSFSTLEIQRTEQGDSAMYLCASSPADRLNEQFFGPGTRLTVL.

CDR3 nucleotides: TGTGCCAGCTCCTCAAAGGAGACCAATCAGCCCCAGCATTTT. Amino acids: CASSSKETNQPQHF. V and J are TRBV18 and TRBJ1-5; no firm D call. The germline CDR1 and CDR2 sequences are KGHSH and LQKENI. There are 14 residues in the CDR3. The V end lost 6 bases, the J end lost 3 bases, and 12 bases lay between the germline ends.

V gene TRBV7-9 combines with J gene TRBJ2-1; maybe TRBD1 (6 bases). The germline V and J ends were trimmed by 3 bases and 4 bases, with 7 bases remaining between them. This CDR3 is 13 amino acids long. Germline assignment: CDR1 SEHNR and CDR2 FQNEAQ (reference sequence). Here the CDR3 reads CASSLQGYNEQFF. For the CDR3, the DNA is TGTGCCAGCAGCTTGCAGGGGTACAATGAGCAGTTCTTC.

The V gene is TRBV28, the J gene TRBJ1-2; 10 bases agree with TRBD1. The CDR3 extends over 16 amino acids. J was trimmed by 7 bases and V by 4 bases; bases with no gene match: 12. CDR1 and CDR2 from the germline V gene are MDHEN and SYDVKM. The CDR3 nucleotides read TGTGCCAGCAGTTCGATCCCGGGACAGGGGCGGGTTGGCTACACCTTC. This gives the protein CASSSIPGQGRVGYTF.